This paragraph covers one T cell receptor (beta chain) sequence. Per germline, CDR1 SGHRS and CDR2 YFSETQ. CDR3 length: 17 residues. V lost 4 bases, J lost 0 bases, and 17 bases lay in between. This sample is part of a study of blood T cell repertoires in COVID-19. Data came from immunoSEQ multiplex PCR; TCRdb stores just in-frame clones and leaves some out. The sample lists over 35,000 clones; more than 80% were seen once. This sequence was found in a man in his 60s with active or convalescent COVID-19. The J gene is TRBJ1-3, the V gene TRBV5-1, with D possibly matching TRBD1 (6 bases). The specimen was peripheral blood. CDR3 DNA: TGCGCCAGCAGCATCCAACCGGGACAAAGCTCTGGAAACACCATATATTTT. This gives the protein CASSIQPGQSSGNTIYF.